This paragraph covers one TCR beta chain sequence. The repertoire was sequenced with immunoSEQ multiplex PCR; TCRdb's copy has only in-frame clones and lacks some. The data show about 71,000 clones, roughly 90% seen once. This specimen belongs to a study of technical replicates of blood from several donors. Material for sequencing was T cells isolated from PBMCs. The sequence came from a human donor in good health.

CDR3 coding DNA: TGCGCCAGCAGCTTTAACTCTGGGGCCAACGTCCTGACTTTC. It encodes CASSFNSGANVLTF. The chain has TRBV5-1 and TRBJ2-6, with D unclear. V was shortened by 2 bases and J by 0 bases, with 3 bases between the two germline ends. CDR3 size: 14 residues. Germline CDR1 SGHRS, CDR2 YFSETQ.